These T cell receptor beta chains were read from a single sample in a study. TCRdb itself ran the 5' RACE reads through MiXCR, one entry per CDR3 protein. The sample yields tens of thousands of distinct CDR3 sequences, around 28% seen once. Input material: tumor-infiltrating memory CD4+ T cells sorted from the breast tumor. The receptors come from a female donor with breast cancer. The conserved cysteine and the conserved F or W are not part of the CDR3 here. Clone size, where shown, is once, few, many, or a class for clones that have expanded.

cdr3_aa | v_call | clone_size | j_call | cdr3_length
ASSQDRPRLYYEQY | TRBV6-5 | few | TRBJ2-7 | 14
ASTKNPGGHGREQY | TRBV7-8 | NA | TRBJ2-7 | 14
ASSLSGGTNEKLF | TRBV5-1 | few | TRBJ1-4 | 13
ASSLSWRADTQY | TRBV7-3 | few | TRBJ2-3 | 12
ASSFEGRNTEAF | TRBV7-8 | few | TRBJ1-1 | 12
ASSNQGDQETQY | TRBV19 | NA | TRBJ2-5 | 12
AWSGLARAF | TRBV30 | NA | TRBJ1-1 | 9
ASSSVRVSYEQY | TRBV28 | NA | TRBJ2-7 | 12
ASRRYPGELF | TRBV6-2/TRBV6-3 | NA | TRBJ2-2 | 10
ASKEISGYSTTDTQY | TRBV2 | NA | TRBJ2-3 | 15
ASSQVGRNQPQH | TRBV4-1 | NA | TRBJ1-5 | 12
SARVTGEMKKLF | TRBV20-1 | few | TRBJ1-4 | 12
SGSDRVYEQY | TRBV20-1 | NA | TRBJ2-7 | 10
ASSQPRTGSDTQY | TRBV4-1 | NA | TRBJ2-3 | 13
ASSLAAGYLTDTQY | TRBV5-5 | few | TRBJ2-3 | 14
ASSRGGGVAKTQY | TRBV7-8 | few | TRBJ2-5 | 13
SAGTLAGVEAF | TRBV20-1 | few | TRBJ1-1 | 11
ASGQGGDSPLH | TRBV6-6 | NA | TRBJ1-6 | 11
ASSFGDSNQPQH | TRBV5-1 | NA | TRBJ1-5 | 12
ASSLARGGETQY | TRBV12-3/TRBV12-4 | few | TRBJ2-5 | 12
ASKVPTVGDTQY | TRBV28 | NA | TRBJ2-3 | 12
ASSPGATYSGNTIY | TRBV5-1 | NA | TRBJ1-3 | 14
ASALGDEKLF | TRBV6-1 | NA | TRBJ1-4 | 10
SARGQTRTEAF | TRBV20-1 | NA | TRBJ1-1 | 11
ASSPGENIQY | TRBV9 | NA | TRBJ2-4 | 10
ASMRGLTGSYNEQF | TRBV2 | NA | TRBJ2-1 | 14
ASSLGWQETQY | TRBV7-2 | NA | TRBJ2-5 | 11